This TCR beta chain was sequenced for a study of Graves' ophthalmopathy and Graves' hyperthyroidism. Amplification of the TCR beta CDR3 regions used RNA transcripts (as template). First-round RT-PCR employed HTBI primers, with a second-round multiplex PCR after it. TCRdb reanalysed the multiplex PCR reads using MiXCR and keeps one entry per CDR3 protein. Of 500,000 to 700,000 distinct CDR3 sequences listed, 22% are singletons. CDR3 length: 16 amino acids. Per the germline V gene, CDR1 is DFQATT and CDR2 is SNEGSKA (reference sequence). V lost 8 bases, J lost 2 bases, and 21 bases lay in between. This clonotype originated in a woman aged 18-30 years with stable Graves' hyperthyroidism. Some clones in this sample may be carry-over from other donors' samples. What was sequenced was peripheral blood. The chain is built from TRBV20-1 and TRBJ2-2; no firm D call. CDR3 sequence: CSTTHRTWRNTGELFF. CDR3 sequence (DNA): TGCAGTACCACCCATCGGACCTGGCGAAACACCGGGGAGCTGTTTTTT.